This note documents a single T cell receptor (beta chain) sequence. Its target is not known. The sample originates from a study of cytomegalovirus exposure and HLA in healthy donors. It was with 60 Vbeta and 13 Jbeta primers that the PCR ran. TCRdb's copy holds only in-frame clones and misses some; the assay was immunoSEQ multiplex PCR. In the table there are 190,000 or so clones, over 75% of which are singletons. Trimming took 1 base from V and 9 from J; bases not matched to a gene: 5. Germline V gives CDR1 MGHDK, CDR2 SYGVNS. The CDR3 has 14 residues. Findings and caveats of the study: It was reported that TCR beta sequences correctly inferred the HLA-A and HLA-B alleles for most subjects. What was likely a sequencing artifact was a cluster of highly shared sequence variants.

This receptor was taken from a boy aged 2 to 10 in good health and CMV-seronegative. This chain links TRBV25-1 with TRBJ1-3, with TRBD1 matching over 8 bases. The specimen was PBMCs. CDR3 in DNA: TGTGCCAGCAGTGAATCCACAGGGGGAGGCACCATATATTTT. Protein: CASSESTGGGTIYF.